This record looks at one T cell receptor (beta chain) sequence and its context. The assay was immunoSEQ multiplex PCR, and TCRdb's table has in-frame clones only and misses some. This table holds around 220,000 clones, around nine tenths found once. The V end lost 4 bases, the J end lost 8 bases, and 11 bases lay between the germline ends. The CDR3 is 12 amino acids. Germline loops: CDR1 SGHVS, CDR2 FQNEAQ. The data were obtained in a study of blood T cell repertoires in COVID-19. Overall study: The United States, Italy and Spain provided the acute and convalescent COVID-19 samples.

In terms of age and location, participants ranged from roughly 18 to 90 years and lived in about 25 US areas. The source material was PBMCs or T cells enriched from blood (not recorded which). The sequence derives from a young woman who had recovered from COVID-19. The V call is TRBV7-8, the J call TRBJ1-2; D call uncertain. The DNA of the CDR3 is TGTGCCAGCAGCTCCTCGGGTGGCGGCTACACCTTC. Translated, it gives CASSSSGGGYTF.